One sample yielded the 21 T cell receptor beta chains listed below, sequenced in a study of Tregs in tolerant kidney transplant recipients (dated by TCRdb to between 2018 and 2021). Transplants used related donors with nonmyeloablative bone marrow transplantation; mixed chimerism was transient in the human trials. Libraries were made using the immunoSEQ multiplex PCR assay. The table comes from immuneACCESS by way of TCRdb, which keeps in-frame sequences with V and J called. Part of the clones is missing from these tables; in studies checked, under half for an unresolved V gene and the rest for unknown reasons. This specimen's table enumerates more than 10,000 clones. More than 25% of the sample comes from the top ten. Sample: CD8+ T cells from blood (PBMCs), taken 24 months after the transplant. These receptors were taken from a human patient who received a combined kidney and bone marrow transplant. Donor T cells from the graft may be present among the T cells after a transplant.

Comment on this clone: Read coverage stops 3 residues before the CDR3 terminus; the germline J gene supplies the remainder. This sequence joins TRBV7-9 and TRBJ2-7, with no clear D. CDR3 size: 11 residues. Germline lookup yields CDR1 SEHNR and CDR2 FQNEAQ (reference sequence). The germline V and J ends were trimmed by 3 bases and 3 bases, with 3 bases remaining between them. The part of the CDR3 DNA that was read is TGTGCCAGCAGCTTCCTCTACGAG. Its translation: CASSFLYE. The whole CDR3 is CASSFLYEQYF.

As regards this clone: The read ends 3 residues shy of where the CDR3 ends; the end is completed using the germline J gene. The rearrangement links TRBV29-1 to TRBJ2-1; tentative D call: TRBD1 (5 bases). The V and J ends lost 5 bases and 7 bases respectively, with 9 bases between them. Germline CDR1 reads SQVTM; CDR2 reads ANQGSEA. The CDR3 sequence is 11 residues long. CDR3 amino acids: CSVPRVNEQFF. Incomplete CDR3 DNA: TGCAGCGTTCCCAGGGTTAATGAG.

As to this clone: From the germline J gene comes the end of the CDR3, since the read stops 3 residues before it. The chain links TRBV7-2 to TRBJ2-7; 7 bases fit TRBD1. Germline lookup yields CDR1 SGHTA and CDR2 FQGNSA. The CDR3 is 15 amino acids. The trim removed 5 bases at V and 1 base at J, leaving 8 bases unmatched. The DNA read from the CDR3 is TGTGCCAGCAGCCCGCTGGGACAGACTTCCTACGAG. Protein: CASSPLGQTSYE. The entire CDR3 is CASSPLGQTSYEQYF.

Comments on this clone: The read ends 3 residues early relative to the CDR3; the germline J gene fills the gap. The chain has TRBV19 and TRBJ2-7; 7 bases align to TRBD2. CDR3 length equals 14 residues. With V trimmed by 3 bases and J by 5 bases, 7 bases remained unmatched. Germline CDR1 is LNHDA and CDR2 is SQIVND (reference sequence). The CDR3 spells CASSMSSGWDEQYF. The sequenced part of the CDR3 DNA is TGTGCCAGTAGTATGAGTAGCGGGTGGGACGAG.

Of note for this clone: The missing CDR3 end, 3 residues past where the read stops, is filled in from the germline J gene. This chain joins TRBV19 and TRBJ2-1, with 8 bases identical to TRBD1. In germline, CDR1 is LNHDA, CDR2 SQIVND (reference sequence). V shed 8 bases, J shed 2 bases, and the junction held 2 bases outside the gene matches. The CDR3 length is 13 residues. The part of the CDR3 DNA that was read is TGTGCCAGTGGACAGGGTCCCTACAATGAG. It translates to CASGQGPYNE. The full CDR3 is CASGQGPYNEQFF. Together with reference TRBV19 and TRBJ2-1, the CDR3 gives the full variable domain: DGGITQSPKYLFRKEGQNVTLSCEQNLNHDAMYWYRQDPGQGLRLIYYSQIVNDFQKGDIAEGYSVSREKKESFPLTVTSAQKNPTAFYLCASGQGPYNEQFFGPGTRLTVL.

Details on this clone: From the germline J gene comes the end of the CDR3, since the read stops 3 residues before it. V is TRBV28 and J is TRBJ2-7; possibly TRBD1 for D (6 bases). Germline V gives CDR1 MDHEN, CDR2 SYDVKM. CDR3 size: 14 residues. V gave up 11 bases and J gave up 1 base, with 18 bases separating them. The CDR3 protein is CASMRAGESYEQYF. CDR3 DNA, as far as it was read: TGTGCCTCTATGAGGGCAGGGGAATCCTACGAG.

On this clone: Read data end 3 residues before the CDR3 end; the end is taken from the germline J gene. The V call is TRBV19, the J call TRBJ2-1; 8 nucleotides align to TRBD2. CDR3 size: 14 residues. CDR1 is LNHDA, CDR2 SQIVND, per germline (reference sequence). The V segment lost 10 bases and the J segment 3 bases; nucleotides outside the gene matches: 8. The CDR3 sequence is CATRLARDYNEQFF. The DNA read from the CDR3 is TGTGCCACCAGACTAGCGAGAGACTACAATGAG.

By frequency, this clone registers medium-sized. The read ends 3 residues shy of where the CDR3 ends; the end is completed using the germline J gene. This chain joins TRBV2 and TRBJ2-1; 7 nucleotides agree with TRBD2. The CDR3 loop spans 14 amino acids. Germline CDR1 reads SNHLY; CDR2 reads FYNNEI. The ends lost 3 bases at V and 4 bases at J; junction bases unmatched: 3. CDR3 DNA, as far as it was read: TGTGCCAGCAGTGACTTTAGCGGGTACAATGAG. Translating it yields CASSDFSGYNE. The whole CDR3 region reads CASSDFSGYNEQFF. The full variable domain, with the rest looked up from reference TRBV2 and TRBJ2-1, is EPEVTQTPSHQVTQMGQEVILRCVPISNHLYFYWYRQILGQKVEFLVSFYNNEISEKSEIFDDQFSVERPDGSNFTLKIRSTKLEDSAMYFCASSDFSGYNEQFFGPGTRLTVL.

A remark on this clone: Read sequence stops 3 residues before the CDR3 end, and the germline J gene provides the missing end. V gene TRBV29-1 combines with J gene TRBJ2-2; D unclear. V was pared by 7 bases and J by 1 base, with 7 bases between. This CDR3 spans 12 amino acids. The germline V gene encodes CDR1 SQVTM and CDR2 ANQGSEA. The CDR3 here is CSGKGNTGELFF. The CDR3 DNA, read in part, is TGCAGCGGTAAAGGGAACACCGGGGAG.

Regarding this clone: The CDR3 is cut off 3 residues early in the read; its end comes from the germline J gene. The V and J genes are TRBV4-1 and TRBJ2-7; TRBD1 matches 7 bases. CDR1 and CDR2 (germline): MGHRA, YSYEKL. CDR3 size: 14 residues. J was trimmed by 0 bases and V by 3 bases; bases with no gene match: 2. Incomplete CDR3 DNA: TGCGCCAGCAGCCAGGACAGGTTCTCCTACGAG. Translation gives CASSQDRFSYE. The full CDR3 reads CASSQDRFSYEQYF.

About this clone: The sequence runs out 3 residues before the end of the CDR3; the remainder is reconstructed from the germline J gene. V and J are TRBV30 and TRBJ2-7, with 8 nucleotides matching TRBD2. V lost 1 base, J lost 2 bases, and 4 bases stayed unmatched. The CDR3 totals 14 residues. The germline CDR1 and CDR2 sequences are GTSNPN and SVGIG (reference sequence). The sequenced CDR3 bases are TGTGCCTGGAGTGGGGGACTAGGCCCCTACGAG. This codes for CAWSGGLGPYE. The full CDR3 reads CAWSGGLGPYEQYF.

Comment on this clone: The sequence runs out 3 residues before the end of the CDR3; the remainder is reconstructed from the germline J gene. The chain is built from TRBV7-2 and TRBJ2-5; the D gene is possibly TRBD1 (7 bases). Germline values: CDR1 SGHTA, CDR2 FQGNSA. Trimming shortened V by 0 bases and J by 4 bases, and 18 bases separated the two germline ends. This CDR3 is built from 17 residues. The CDR3 spells CASSLARPGGRPETQYF. CDR3 DNA, as far as it was read: TGTGCCAGCAGCTTAGCTCGGCCAGGGGGGCGGCCAGAGACC.

As concerns this clone: The DNA ends 3 residues before the CDR3 does, and the rest of the CDR3 is filled in from the germline J gene. The chain couples TRBV29-1 to TRBJ2-1; 8 positions agree with TRBD2. The CDR3 has 14 amino acids. Germline assignment: CDR1 SQVTM and CDR2 ANQGSEA. The ends lost 6 bases at V and 9 bases at J; junction bases unmatched: 13. CDR3 sequence reads: CSVYRGTSMVEQFF. The sequenced part of the CDR3 DNA is TGCAGCGTCTACCGCGGGACTAGTATGGTTGAG.

As regards this clone: The read terminates 3 residues ahead of where the CDR3 ends, so the germline J gene completes it. The chain joins TRBV11-2 to TRBJ2-1; 7 nucleotides agree with TRBD2. V lost 3 bases, J lost 2 bases, and 4 bases stayed unmatched. CDR1 is SGHAT, CDR2 FQNNGV, per germline. This CDR3 region has 15 residues. CDR3 sequence: CASSLGRGTYNEQFF. CDR3 bases read: TGTGCCAGCAGCTTGGGGCGGGGGACCTACAATGAG.

About this clone itself: The sequenced fragment ends 3 residues before the CDR3 boundary, so the rest is inferred from the germline J gene. The rearrangement joins TRBV2 to TRBJ2-3; 14 bases align to TRBD2. V lost 5 bases, J lost 5 bases, and 9 bases stayed unmatched. CDR3 length: 17 residues. Germline V lookup: CDR1 SNHLY, CDR2 FYNNEI. Partial CDR3 DNA: TGTGCCAGCAGTCCGACTAGCGGGAGGGCCCGGGGAGATACG. This gives the protein CASSPTSGRARGDT. The CDR3 in its entirety is CASSPTSGRARGDTQYF.

As concerns this clone: The CDR3 end falls 3 residues outside the read, so it is completed with the germline J gene. The chain employs TRBV12-3 or TRBV12-4 and TRBJ2-7, with unresolved D. CDR3 length: 15 residues. V was clipped by 3 bases and J by 3 bases, with 15 bases between them. CDR3 region: CASSLAGPPNYEQYF. The CDR3 bases that were read are TGTGCCAGCAGTTTGGCAGGCCCTCCGAACTACGAG.

Notes on this clone: The DNA ends 3 residues before the CDR3 does, and the rest of the CDR3 is filled in from the germline J gene. V and J are TRBV20-1 and TRBJ2-1, with 10 bases aligning to TRBD2. This CDR3 has 14 residues. Germline loops: CDR1 DFQATT, CDR2 SNEGSKA (reference sequence). After removal of 3 bases from V and 2 bases from J, the junction contained 1 base not matched to a gene. The CDR3 DNA, read in part, is TGCAGTGCTAGGGGGACTAGCGCCTACAATGAG. This sequence encodes CSARGTSAYNE. The full CDR3 sequence reads CSARGTSAYNEQFF.

To note about this clone: The read is 3 residues too short to cover the CDR3 end, so that end is filled in from the germline J gene. The V call is TRBV28, the J call TRBJ2-1; 11 bases match TRBD2. CDR3 length: 20 residues. J was trimmed by 4 bases and V by 3 bases; bases with no gene match: 17. The germline V gene encodes CDR1 MDHEN and CDR2 SYDVKM. The sequenced CDR3 bases are TGTGCCAGCAGTTTCCCCGAGACTAGCGGGGCTCGGGCAATATACAATGAG. Residues: CASSFPETSGARAIYNE. The CDR3, in full, reads CASSFPETSGARAIYNEQFF.

A remark on this clone: The CDR3 is cut off 3 residues early in the read; its end comes from the germline J gene. V usage is TRBV20-1 and J usage is TRBJ2-7; TRBD2 aligns across 9 bases. The CDR3 is 16 residues long. CDR1 and CDR2 (germline): DFQATT, SNEGSKA (reference sequence). Trimming removed 3 bases from V and 0 bases from J; junction bases left unmatched: 9. CDR3 DNA (partial): TGCAGTGCTAGTCAACGAATTAGCGGGAGCTCCTACGAG. The encoded protein is CSASQRISGSSYE. In full, the CDR3 is CSASQRISGSSYEQYF.

To note about this clone: From the germline J gene comes the end of the CDR3, since the read stops 3 residues before it. The genes are TRBV5-1 and TRBJ1-1; possible D gene TRBD1, 5 bases. Trimming took off 1 base at V and 0 bases at J, with 10 bases between the two ends. The CDR3 sequence is 15 residues long. Germline values: CDR1 SGHRS, CDR2 YFSETQ. CDR3 region: CASSLSRGMNTEAFF. Incomplete CDR3 DNA: TGCGCCAGCAGCTTGTCCCGGGGGATGAACACTGAA.

As to this clone: The CDR3 is cut off 3 residues early in the read; its end comes from the germline J gene. V is TRBV6-1 and J is TRBJ1-5; D is ambiguous. Per germline, CDR1 MNHNS and CDR2 SASEGT. Trimming removed 0 bases at V and 3 bases at J, with 12 bases between. The CDR3 is made up of 16 amino acids. CDR3 bases read: TGTGCCAGCAGTGAAGCGATAATAACATACAATCAGCCC. Amino acid sequence: CASSEAIITYNQP. The CDR3 as a whole reads CASSEAIITYNQPQHF.